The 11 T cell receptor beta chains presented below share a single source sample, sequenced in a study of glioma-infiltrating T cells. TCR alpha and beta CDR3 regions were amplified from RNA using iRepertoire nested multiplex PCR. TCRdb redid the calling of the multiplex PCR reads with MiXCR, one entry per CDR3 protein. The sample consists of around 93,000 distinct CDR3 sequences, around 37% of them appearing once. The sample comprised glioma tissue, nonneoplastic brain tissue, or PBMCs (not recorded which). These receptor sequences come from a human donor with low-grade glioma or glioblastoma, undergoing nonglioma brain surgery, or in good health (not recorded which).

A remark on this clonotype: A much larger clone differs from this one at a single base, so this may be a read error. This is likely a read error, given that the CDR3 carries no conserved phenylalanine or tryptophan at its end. The CDR3 DNA is TGCAGTGCTAGCGATCCTACAGACTGGGTCCAAGAGACCCAGTACCTC. This sequence encodes CSASDPTDWVQETQYL. This chain links TRBV20-1 with TRBJ2-5; D is unclear. Germline V gene lookup returns CDR1 DFQATT and CDR2 SNEGSKA (reference sequence). The CDR3 totals 16 residues. V lost 3 bases, J lost 1 base, and 18 bases lay in between.

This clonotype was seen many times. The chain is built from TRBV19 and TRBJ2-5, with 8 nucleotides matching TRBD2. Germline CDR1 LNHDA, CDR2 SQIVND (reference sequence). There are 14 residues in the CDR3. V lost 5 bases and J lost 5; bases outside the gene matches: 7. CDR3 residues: CASSAGGAVETQYF. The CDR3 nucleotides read TGTGCCAGTAGTGCCGGGGGGGCTGTGGAGACCCAGTACTTC.

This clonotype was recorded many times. The CDR3 loop is CASSLRQGAREQYF. For the CDR3, the DNA is TGTGCCAGCAGTTTAAGACAGGGGGCGCGTGAGCAGTACTTC. The chain links TRBV12-3 or TRBV12-4 to TRBJ2-7; TRBD1 matches 10 bases. This CDR3 has 14 amino acids. V shed 2 bases, J shed 7 bases, and the junction held 5 bases outside the gene matches.

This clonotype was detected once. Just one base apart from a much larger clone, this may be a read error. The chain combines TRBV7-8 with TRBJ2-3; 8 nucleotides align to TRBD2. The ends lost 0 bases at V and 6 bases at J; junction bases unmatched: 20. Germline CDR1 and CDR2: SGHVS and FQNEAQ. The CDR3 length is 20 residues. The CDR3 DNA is TGTGCCAGCAGCTTAGCGGTGGGAACTCTCGGGGGACTAGAGGCCGATACGCAGTATTTT. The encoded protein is CASSLAVGTLGGLEADTQYF. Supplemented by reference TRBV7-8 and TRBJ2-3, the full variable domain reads GAGVSQSPRYKVAKRGQDVALRCDPISGHVSLFWYQQALGQGPEFLTYFQNEAQLDKSGLPSDRFFAERPEGSVSTLKIQRTQQEDSAVYLCASSLAVGTLGGLEADTQYFGPGTRLTVL.

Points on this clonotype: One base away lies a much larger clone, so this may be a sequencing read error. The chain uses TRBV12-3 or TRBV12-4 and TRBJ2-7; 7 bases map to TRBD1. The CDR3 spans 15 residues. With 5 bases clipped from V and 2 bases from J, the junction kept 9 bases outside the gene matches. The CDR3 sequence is CASSELAGTAYEQYF. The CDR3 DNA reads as TGTGCCAGCAGTGAATTGGCCGGGACAGCCTACGAGCAGTACTTC.

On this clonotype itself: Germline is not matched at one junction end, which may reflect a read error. The CDR3 bases are TGTGCCAGCAGCCCAGCCGGGACAGAGTTTACTGGGGCTAACGTCCTGACTTTC. Translated, it gives CASSPAGTEFTGANVLTF. This chain connects TRBV7-2 to TRBJ2-6, with 7 bases aligning to TRBD1. This CDR3 is 18 amino acids long. The germline V gene has CDR1 SGHTA and CDR2 FQGNSA. Supplemented by reference TRBV7-2 and TRBJ2-6, the full variable domain reads GAGVSQSPSNKVTEKGKDVELRCDPISGHTALYWYRQSLGQGLEFLIYFQGNSAPDKSGLPSDRFSAERTGGSVSTLTIQRTQQEDSAVYLCASSPAGTEFTGANVLTFGAGSRLTVL.

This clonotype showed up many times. DNA of the CDR3: TGTGCCAGCAGGGAGACTAGCGGGAGGAACACCGGGGAGCTGTTTTTT. Its protein product is CASRETSGRNTGELFF. The chain joins TRBV2 to TRBJ2-2; 12 nucleotides line up with TRBD2. CDR1 is SNHLY, CDR2 FYNNEI, per germline. The ends lost 6 bases at V and 1 base at J; junction bases unmatched: 3. The CDR3 is 16 amino acids.

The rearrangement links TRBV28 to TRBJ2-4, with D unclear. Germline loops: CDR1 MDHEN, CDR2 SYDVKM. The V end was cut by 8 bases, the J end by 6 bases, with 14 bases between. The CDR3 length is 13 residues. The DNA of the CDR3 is TGTGCCAGCTCTGGTTCCCCGGGAAACATTCAGTACTTC. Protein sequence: CASSGSPGNIQYF.

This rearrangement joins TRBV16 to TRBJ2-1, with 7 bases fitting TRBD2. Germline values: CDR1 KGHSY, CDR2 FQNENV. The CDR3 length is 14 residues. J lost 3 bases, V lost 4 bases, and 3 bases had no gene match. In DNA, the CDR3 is TGTGCCAGCAGCCGTCTAGCGGACTACAATGAGCAGTTCTTC. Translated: CASSRLADYNEQFF.

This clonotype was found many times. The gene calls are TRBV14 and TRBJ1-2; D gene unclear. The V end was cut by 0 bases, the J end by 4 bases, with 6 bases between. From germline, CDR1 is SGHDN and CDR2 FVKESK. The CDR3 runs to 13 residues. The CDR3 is CASSQDLSYGYTF. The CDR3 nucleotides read TGTGCCAGCAGCCAAGATCTTAGCTATGGCTACACCTTC.

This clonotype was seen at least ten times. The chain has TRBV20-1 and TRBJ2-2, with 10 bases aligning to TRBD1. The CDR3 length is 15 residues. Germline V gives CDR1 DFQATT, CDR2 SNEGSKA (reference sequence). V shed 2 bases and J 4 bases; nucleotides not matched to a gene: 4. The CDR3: CSARTGTGVTGELFF. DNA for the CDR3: TGCAGTGCTAGAACCGGGACAGGGGTCACCGGGGAGCTGTTTTTT.